The clone carrying this TCR beta chain showed up many times. Its antigen remains unknown. This sample was included in a study of T cells in Graves' hyperthyroidism and ophthalmopathy. Study-level information: Blood was drawn when the patient was first diagnosed and still untreated.

Template material for amplifying TCR beta CDR3 regions consisted of RNA transcripts. RT-PCR in the first round (using the HTBI primer set) targeted the TCR CDR3. TCRdb independently ran MiXCR on the multiplex PCR reads; one entry per CDR3 protein. The sample consists of about 150,000 distinct CDR3 sequences, less than 25% of them appearing once. V was pared by 4 bases and J by 6 bases, with 11 bases of the junction left unmatched. This CDR3 comprises 15 residues. CDR1 and CDR2 from the germline V gene are SEHNR and FQNEAQ (reference sequence). Findings of the study overall: Ophthalmopathy was model-predicted a median approximately six months pre-onset. Researchers found most expanded thyroid clonotypes above 0.001 in blood as well.

The study excluded patients with uncontrolled infection, other autoimmune disease, pregnancy or lactation. This chain connects TRBV7-9 to TRBJ2-7; 8 bases line up with TRBD1. The sequence came from a woman between 50 and 59 years old with Graves' hyperthyroidism that later progressed to Graves' ophthalmopathy. Material for sequencing was blood. CDR3: CASSSRQGRNGEQYF. The CDR3 DNA reads as TGTGCCAGCAGCTCTAGACAGGGGCGAAACGGCGAGCAGTACTTC.